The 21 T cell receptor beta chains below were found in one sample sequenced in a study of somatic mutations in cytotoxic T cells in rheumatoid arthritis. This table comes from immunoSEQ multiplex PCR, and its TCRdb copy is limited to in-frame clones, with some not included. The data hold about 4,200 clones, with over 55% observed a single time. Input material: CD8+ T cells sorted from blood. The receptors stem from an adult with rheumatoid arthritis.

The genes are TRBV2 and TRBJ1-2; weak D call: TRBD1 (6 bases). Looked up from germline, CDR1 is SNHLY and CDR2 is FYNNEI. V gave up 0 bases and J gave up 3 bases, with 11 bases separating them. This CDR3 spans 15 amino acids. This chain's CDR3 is CASSEAQGLDYGYTF. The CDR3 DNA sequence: TGTGCCAGCAGTGAAGCCCAGGGGTTGGACTATGGCTACACCTTC.

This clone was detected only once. The CDR3 coding sequence is TGCGCCAGCAGCCAAGATCAGGGACGGAGCACTGAAGCTTTCTTT. As protein: CASSQDQGRSTEAFF. This sequence joins TRBV4-3 and TRBJ1-1; D possibly corresponds to TRBD1 (5 bases). The V gene's germline CDR1 is LGHNA and CDR2 YSLEER. The CDR3 runs 15 residues. Trimming shortened V by 0 bases and J by 4 bases, and 12 bases separated the two germline ends.

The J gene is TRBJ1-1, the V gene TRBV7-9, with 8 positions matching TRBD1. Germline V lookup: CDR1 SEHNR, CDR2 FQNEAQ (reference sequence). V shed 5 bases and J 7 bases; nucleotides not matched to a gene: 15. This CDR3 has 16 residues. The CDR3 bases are TGTGCCAGCAGCCCAGGACAGGGAAGGGGCTTGAGTGAAGCTTTCTTT. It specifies CASSPGQGRGLSEAFF.

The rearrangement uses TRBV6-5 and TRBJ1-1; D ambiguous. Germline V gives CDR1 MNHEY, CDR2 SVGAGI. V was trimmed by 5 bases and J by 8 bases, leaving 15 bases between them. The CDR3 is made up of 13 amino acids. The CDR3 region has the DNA TGTGCCAGCAGTCCCTTAAAGGGTCTGGAAGCTTTCTTT. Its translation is CASSPLKGLEAFF.

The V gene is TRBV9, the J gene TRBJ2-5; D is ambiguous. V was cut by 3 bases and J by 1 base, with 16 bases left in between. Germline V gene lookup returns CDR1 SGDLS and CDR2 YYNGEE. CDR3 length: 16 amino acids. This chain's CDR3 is CASSAVYSSGQETQYF. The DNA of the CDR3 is TGTGCCAGCAGCGCAGTATACTCTAGTGGCCAAGAGACCCAGTACTTC.

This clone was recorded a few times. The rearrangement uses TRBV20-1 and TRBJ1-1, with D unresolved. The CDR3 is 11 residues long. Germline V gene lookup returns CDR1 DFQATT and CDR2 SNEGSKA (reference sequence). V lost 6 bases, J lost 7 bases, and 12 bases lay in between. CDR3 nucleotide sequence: TGCAGTGCCCCCTGGGGAGTTGAAGCTTTCTTT. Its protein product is CSAPWGVEAFF.

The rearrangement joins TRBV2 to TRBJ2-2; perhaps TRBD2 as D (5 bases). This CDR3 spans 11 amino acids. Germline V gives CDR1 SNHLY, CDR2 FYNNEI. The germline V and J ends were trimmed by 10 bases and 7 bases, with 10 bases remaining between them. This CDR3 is CATDGGGELFF. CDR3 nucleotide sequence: TGTGCCACGGACGGAGGCGGGGAGCTGTTTTTT.

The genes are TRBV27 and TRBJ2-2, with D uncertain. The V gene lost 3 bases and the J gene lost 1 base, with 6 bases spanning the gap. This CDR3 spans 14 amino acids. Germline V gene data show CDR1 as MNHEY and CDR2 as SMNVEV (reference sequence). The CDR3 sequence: CASSLVQNTGELFF. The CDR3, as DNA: TGTGCCAGCAGTTTGGTCCAGAACACCGGGGAGCTGTTTTTT.

The CDR3 DNA follows: TGTGCCAGCAGCCACCAACAGGGGGCTGGGGCCACTGAAGCTTTCTTT. This codes for CASSHQQGAGATEAFF. This rearrangement joins TRBV9 to TRBJ1-1; 9 nucleotides agree with TRBD1. Trimming removed 4 bases from V and 4 bases from J; junction bases left unmatched: 11. The CDR3 runs 16 residues. CDR1 SGDLS and CDR2 YYNGEE come from the germline V gene.

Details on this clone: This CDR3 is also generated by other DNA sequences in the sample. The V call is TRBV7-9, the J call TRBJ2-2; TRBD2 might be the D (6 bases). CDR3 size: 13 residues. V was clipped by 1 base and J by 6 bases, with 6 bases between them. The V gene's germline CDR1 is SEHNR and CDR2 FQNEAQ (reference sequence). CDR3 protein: CASSLGGAGELFF. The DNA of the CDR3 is TGTGCCAGCAGCTTAGGGGGGGCCGGGGAGCTGTTTTTT.

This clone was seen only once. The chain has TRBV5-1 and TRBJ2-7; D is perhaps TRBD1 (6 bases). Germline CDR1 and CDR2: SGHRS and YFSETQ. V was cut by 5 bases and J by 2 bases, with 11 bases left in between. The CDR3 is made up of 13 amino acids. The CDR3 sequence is CASRGGTTYEQYF. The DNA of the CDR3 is TGCGCCAGCAGAGGTGGGACAACCTACGAGCAGTACTTC.

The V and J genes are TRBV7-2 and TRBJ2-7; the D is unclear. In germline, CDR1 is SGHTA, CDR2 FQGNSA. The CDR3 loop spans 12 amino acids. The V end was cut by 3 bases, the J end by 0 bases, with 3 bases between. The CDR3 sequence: CASSFLSYEQYF. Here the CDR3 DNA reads TGTGCCAGCAGCTTTCTCTCCTACGAGCAGTACTTC. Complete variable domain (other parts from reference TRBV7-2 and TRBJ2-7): GAGVSQSPSNKVTEKGKDVELRCDPISGHTALYWYRQSLGQGLEFLIYFQGNSAPDKSGLPSDRFSAERTGGSVSTLTIQRTQQEDSAVYLCASSFLSYEQYFGPGTRLTVT.

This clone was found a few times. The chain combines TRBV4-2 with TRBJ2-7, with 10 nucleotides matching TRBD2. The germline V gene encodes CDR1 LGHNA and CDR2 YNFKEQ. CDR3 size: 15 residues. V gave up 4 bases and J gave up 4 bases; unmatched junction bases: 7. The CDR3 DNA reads TGTGCCAGCAGCCCCGGGGTAGCGGGGGGTTACGAGCAGTACTTC. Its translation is CASSPGVAGGYEQYF.

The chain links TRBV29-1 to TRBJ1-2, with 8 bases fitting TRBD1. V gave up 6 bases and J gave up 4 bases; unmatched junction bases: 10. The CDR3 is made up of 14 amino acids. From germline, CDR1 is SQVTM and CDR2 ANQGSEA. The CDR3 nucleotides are TGCAGCGTCCCCAGCGACAGGGGAGGCTATGGCTACACCTTC. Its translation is CSVPSDRGGYGYTF.

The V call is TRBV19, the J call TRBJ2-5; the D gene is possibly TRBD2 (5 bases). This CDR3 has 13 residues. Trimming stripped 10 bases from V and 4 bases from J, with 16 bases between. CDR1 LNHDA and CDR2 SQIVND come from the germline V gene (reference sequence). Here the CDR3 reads CATRTELGETQYF. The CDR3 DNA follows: TGTGCCACCAGGACCGAACTAGGAGAGACCCAGTACTTC.

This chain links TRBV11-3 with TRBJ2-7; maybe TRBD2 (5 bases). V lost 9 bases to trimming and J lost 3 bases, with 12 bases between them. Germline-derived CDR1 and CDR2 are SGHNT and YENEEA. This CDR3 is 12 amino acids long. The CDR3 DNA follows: TGTGCCAGTGGGGATGGAGGCTACGAGCAGTACTTC. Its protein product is CASGDGGYEQYF.

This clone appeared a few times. This chain's CDR3 is CASSNRGKDYEQYF. DNA of the CDR3: TGTGCCAGCAGCAACAGGGGGAAGGACTACGAGCAGTACTTC. The chain joins TRBV6-5 to TRBJ2-7, with 8 bases that match TRBD1. J was trimmed by 3 bases and V by 6 bases; bases with no gene match: 7. The CDR3 covers 14 residues. Germline V lookup: CDR1 MNHEY, CDR2 SVGAGI.

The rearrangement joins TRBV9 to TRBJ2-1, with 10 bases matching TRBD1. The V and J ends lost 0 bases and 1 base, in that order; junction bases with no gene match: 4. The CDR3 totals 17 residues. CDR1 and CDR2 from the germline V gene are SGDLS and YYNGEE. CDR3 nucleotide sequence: TGTGCCAGCAGCGTAGAAGTGGGACAGGGGTCCTACAATGAGCAGTTCTTC. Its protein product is CASSVEVGQGSYNEQFF. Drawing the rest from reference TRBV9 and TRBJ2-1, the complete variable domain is DSGVTQTPKHLITATGQRVTLRCSPRSGDLSVYWYQQSLDQGLQFLIQYYNGEERAKGNILERFSAQQFPDLHSELNLSSLELGDSALYFCASSVEVGQGSYNEQFFGPGTRLTVL.

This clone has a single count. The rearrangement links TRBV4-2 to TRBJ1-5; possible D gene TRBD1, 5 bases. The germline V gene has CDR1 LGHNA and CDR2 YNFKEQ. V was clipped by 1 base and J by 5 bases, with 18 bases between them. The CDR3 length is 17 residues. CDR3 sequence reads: CASSQGRQFRFDQPQHF. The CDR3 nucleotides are TGTGCCAGCAGCCAAGGTAGACAGTTTAGGTTTGATCAGCCCCAGCATTTT.

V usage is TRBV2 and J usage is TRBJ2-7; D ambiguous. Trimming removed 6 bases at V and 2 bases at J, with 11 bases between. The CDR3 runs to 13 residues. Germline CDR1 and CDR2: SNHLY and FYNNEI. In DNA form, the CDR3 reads TGTGCCAGCAGCCCGACGTTGACCTACGAGCAGTACTTC. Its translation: CASSPTLTYEQYF.

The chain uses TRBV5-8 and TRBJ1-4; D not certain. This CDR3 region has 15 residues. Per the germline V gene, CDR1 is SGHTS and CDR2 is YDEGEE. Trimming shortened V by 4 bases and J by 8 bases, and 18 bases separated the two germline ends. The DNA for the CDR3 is TGTGCCAGCAGCGACCGGGAACAGAGTCAGGAAAAACTGTTTTTT. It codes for CASSDREQSQEKLFF.